The present T cell receptor beta chain was sequenced within a study of persistence of HIV-infected CD4 T cells. Points on this clone: Its specificity is not known.

The germline V and J ends were trimmed by 3 bases and 1 base, with 12 bases remaining between them. The CDR3 sequence is 16 residues long. The germline V gene has CDR1 LNHDA and CDR2 SQIVND (reference sequence). This was the immunoSEQ version 4 assay in survey mode. Repertoires were generated with immunoSEQ multiplex PCR, while TCRdb's copy carries only in-frame clones and drops some. The sample shows tens of thousands of clones, about nine tenths of them seen only once. This nonspecific control used anti-CD3/anti-CD28 bead stimulation of CD4+ T cells. CD4+ T cells upregulating both CD40 ligand and CD69 were sorted as responding cells.

The chain recombines TRBV19 with TRBJ2-2, with D perhaps TRBD1 (5 bases). This specimen consisted of CD4+ T cells sorted from PBMCs after approximately 19-hour stimulation, obtained from a patient who received antiretroviral therapy. This sequence was found in an adult man with HIV who was CMV-seropositive. The DNA of the CDR3 is TGTGCCAGTAGTATTAAAGGGGCTGTGAACACCGGGGAGCTGTTTTTT. It specifies CASSIKGAVNTGELFF.